This entry lists 5 T cell receptor beta chains sequenced from one sample in a study of tissue T cells after allogeneic stem cell transplantation. Time point of the sample: mouse harvest day 7 after allogeneic transplant. The graft held 10^6 splenic CD5+ T cells and 10^7 T-cell-depleted bone marrow cells. The assay was immunoSEQ multiplex PCR, and TCRdb's table has in-frame clones only and misses some. This table has about 8,700 clones, around two fifths appearing once. Material for sequencing was skin. The receptors originated from a female BALB/c mouse given C57BL/6 T cells with graft-versus-host disease after an allogeneic hematopoietic cell transplant.

Details on this clone: These gene names are mouse names. The read halts 1 residue ahead of the CDR3 end, with the missing end drawn from the germline J gene. The chain employs TRBV3 and TRBJ1-4, with 9 bases aligning to TRBD1. The CDR3 runs to 14 residues. V lost 4 bases and J lost 6; bases outside the gene matches: 3. Germline values: CDR1 SNHLY, CDR2 FYNGKV (reference sequence). CDR3 bases read: TGTGCCAGCAGCTCCGGACAGGGGCACGAAAGATTATTT. This sequence encodes CASSSGQGHERLF. The CDR3 in full is CASSSGQGHERLFF.

As regards this clone: Mouse gene names and germline throughout. From the germline J gene comes the end of the CDR3, since the read stops 1 residue before it. The chain is built from TRBV3 and TRBJ2-4, with D perhaps TRBD1 (6 bases). Germline lookup yields CDR1 SNHLY and CDR2 FYNGKV (reference sequence). V was cut by 3 bases and J by 0 bases, with 7 bases left in between. The CDR3 sequence is 14 residues long. CDR3 bases read: TGTGCCAGCAGCTTTCAGGGGAGTCAAAACACCTTGTAC. Translating gives CASSFQGSQNTLY. The whole CDR3 region reads CASSFQGSQNTLYF.

This clone was seen a handful of times. Mouse gene names apply. The sequence runs out 1 residue before the end of the CDR3; the remainder is reconstructed from the germline J gene. The rearrangement uses TRBV19 and TRBJ1-1, with D perhaps TRBD1 (5 bases). The germline gives CDR1 FNHDT, CDR2 SITEND (reference sequence). Trimming shortened V by 2 bases and J by 0 bases, and 8 bases separated the two germline ends. The CDR3 extends over 14 amino acids. CDR3 protein: CASSIGQANTEVFF. Partial CDR3 DNA: TGTGCCAGCAGTATCGGACAAGCAAACACAGAAGTCTTC.

This clone was seen more than once but under ten times. Mouse names are used for the genes. Read data end 1 residue before the CDR3 end; the end is taken from the germline J gene. Other nucleotide sequences in the sample specify the same CDR3. J is TRBJ1-4 and V is TRBV26; D not certain. Per germline, CDR1 KGHPV and CDR2 FQNQEV (reference sequence). The CDR3 covers 14 residues. With 3 bases removed from V and 0 bases from J, the gap between germline ends came to 5 bases. The CDR3 sequence is CASSLPFSNERLFF. The DNA read from the CDR3 is TGTGCCAGCAGTCTACCCTTTTCCAACGAAAGATTATTT.

This clone was seen a few times. Mouse germline and gene names are used. The CDR3 is cut off 1 residue early in the read; its end comes from the germline J gene. This chain links TRBV3 with TRBJ2-7; D is ambiguous. V was clipped by 5 bases and J by 1 base, with 9 bases between them. The CDR3 is 13 amino acids. Germline CDR1 reads SNHLY; CDR2 reads FYNGKV (reference sequence). Here the CDR3 reads CASSPAGSYEQYF. CDR3 bases read: TGTGCCAGCAGCCCCGCGGGGTCCTATGAACAGTAC.